This entry lists 15 T cell receptor beta chains sequenced from one sample in a study of cytotoxic CD8 clonotypes in ibrutinib-treated CLL. TCRdb's table, derived via immunoSEQ multiplex PCR, lists solely in-frame clones and lacks some. This sample carries about 300,000 clones, approximately 79% of them seen once, and the ten largest clones take around 5.1%. Sequencing used PBMCs, obtained at disease progression, from a patient treated with ibrutinib. The receptors here all came from a human donor with chronic lymphocytic leukemia.

CDR3 sequence: CASSLIAVTYGYTF. DNA of the CDR3: TGTGCCAGCAGCTTAATTGCAGTAACCTATGGCTACACCTTC. V gene TRBV7-2 combines with J gene TRBJ1-2, with no clear D. The ends were cut back, 2 bases at V and 4 bases at J, with 11 bases in the middle. Germline V CDR1 and CDR2: SGHTA, FQGNSA. CDR3 length: 14 residues.

This sequence joins TRBV4-1 and TRBJ1-2, with 9 bases that match TRBD1. CDR3 length: 14 residues. J was trimmed by 6 bases and V by 4 bases; bases with no gene match: 6. Germline V CDR1 and CDR2: MGHRA, YSYEKL. In DNA form, the CDR3 reads TGCGCCAGCAGCCCGGGACAGGGCTCCCATGGCTACACCTTC. It is translated as CASSPGQGSHGYTF.

This clone was counted between two and nine times. This chain links TRBV5-1 with TRBJ2-1, with TRBD1 matching 7 bases. The CDR3 spans 15 residues. CDR1 and CDR2 from the germline V gene are SGHRS and YFSETQ. The ends lost 6 bases at V and 8 bases at J; junction bases unmatched: 14. CDR3 in DNA: TGCGCCAGCAACCTCCCCGACAGGGCTTTGGATGAGCAGTTCTTC. It yields the protein CASNLPDRALDEQFF.

This chain connects TRBV29-1 to TRBJ2-7; a weak D match, TRBD1 (6 bases). Trimming stripped 5 bases from V and 6 bases from J, with 17 bases between. CDR3 size: 13 residues. Per germline, CDR1 SQVTM and CDR2 ANQGSEA. In DNA, the CDR3 is TGCAGCGTTAGGACAGTGGAATCCGGCGAGCAGTACTTC. Residues: CSVRTVESGEQYF.

This clone was seen a few times. The chain carries TRBV18 and TRBJ2-5; 7 nucleotides match TRBD1. The V segment lost 0 bases and the J segment 5 bases; nucleotides outside the gene matches: 6. This CDR3 is 15 amino acids long. CDR1 and CDR2 from the germline V gene are KGHSH and LQKENI. CDR3 DNA: TGTGCCAGCTCACCACCGACAGGGTGGACTGAGACCCAGTACTTC. Residues: CASSPPTGWTETQYF.

This clone was seen a few times. In DNA form, the CDR3 reads TGTGCCAGCAGCCGAACTACTAGCTGGGGCTCCTACAATGAGCAGTTCTTC. Its translation is CASSRTTSWGSYNEQFF. The chain has TRBV27 and TRBJ2-1, with a weak D call TRBD2 (6 bases). Germline values: CDR1 MNHEY, CDR2 SMNVEV (reference sequence). The CDR3 is 17 amino acids. V was clipped by 6 bases and J by 0 bases, with 18 bases between them.

The chain combines TRBV7-9 with TRBJ2-1, with D uncertain. CDR1 is SEHNR and CDR2 is FQNEAQ in the germline V gene (reference sequence). The length of the CDR3 is 15 residues. The ends were cut back, 5 bases at V and 0 bases at J, with 11 bases in the middle. The CDR3 nucleotides are TGTGCCAGCAGCCACTCTACTTCCTCCTACAATGAGCAGTTCTTC. Its translation is CASSHSTSSYNEQFF. The complete variable domain, with remaining parts taken from reference TRBV7-9 and TRBJ2-1, reads DTGVSQNPRHKITKRGQNVTFRCDPISEHNRLYWYRQTLGQGPEFLTYFQNEAQLEKSRLLSDRFSAERPKGSFSTLEIQRTEQGDSAMYLCASSHSTSSYNEQFFGPGTRLTVL.

The CDR3 here is CASRPTGTYEQYF. As DNA, the CDR3 is TGTGCCAGCCGACCGACAGGGACCTACGAGCAGTACTTC. The V gene is TRBV2, the J gene TRBJ2-7; 7 nucleotides align to TRBD1. Germline CDR1 is SNHLY and CDR2 is FYNNEI. The CDR3 loop spans 13 amino acids. Trimming removed 8 bases from V and 2 bases from J; junction bases left unmatched: 6.

The V and J genes are TRBV2 and TRBJ2-1; D could derive from TRBD1 or TRBD2 (5 bases each). CDR1 is SNHLY and CDR2 is FYNNEI in the germline V gene. V was cut by 7 bases and J by 4 bases, with 14 bases left in between. This CDR3 has 14 residues. CDR3 DNA: TGTGCCAGCACCTCCGGGACGGTTTACAATGAGCAGTTCTTC. Translated, it gives CASTSGTVYNEQFF.

V usage is TRBV5-1 and J usage is TRBJ1-1, with 7 positions matching TRBD1. Losses at the gene ends were 0 bases for V and 6 bases for J; bases not matched to a gene: 5. Germline V lookup: CDR1 SGHRS, CDR2 YFSETQ. The CDR3 is 14 residues long. CDR3 coding DNA: TGCGCCAGCAGCTTGGCCCTCCAGGGGGCTGAAGCTTTCTTT. This codes for CASSLALQGAEAFF.

This clone was seen more than once but under ten times. The CDR3 region is CASSQDRVSGFGGTQYF. DNA for the CDR3: TGCGCCAGCAGCCAAGATCGGGTTAGCGGCTTCGGGGGGACCCAGTACTTC. The J gene is TRBJ2-5, the V gene TRBV4-1, with D possibly being TRBD2 (6 bases). Trimming left V 0 bases short and J 7 bases short, with 21 bases between. There are 17 residues in the CDR3. Looked up from germline, CDR1 is MGHRA and CDR2 is YSYEKL.

J is TRBJ2-1 and V is TRBV4-1; tentatively, D is TRBD1 (6 bases). CDR1 MGHRA and CDR2 YSYEKL come from the germline V gene. The CDR3 contains 15 residues. V lost 1 base to trimming and J lost 4 bases, with 11 bases between them. In nucleotides, the CDR3 is TGCGCCAGCAGCCAAGTTTCCGGGACATACAATGAGCAGTTCTTC. Translation: CASSQVSGTYNEQFF.

The chain couples TRBV5-5 to TRBJ1-4; a weak D match, TRBD1 (5 bases). Germline V lookup: CDR1 SGHKS, CDR2 YYEKEE (reference sequence). V shed 4 bases and J shed 4 bases, with 11 bases lying between them. The CDR3 has 14 residues. CDR3 coding DNA: TGTGCCAGCAGCCAGGACAAGAGTAATGAAAAACTGTTTTTT. Translating it yields CASSQDKSNEKLFF.

As DNA, the CDR3 is TGTGCCAGCAGCGTAGGGAGGGGCAGGGATGATTCTGGAAACACCATATATTTT. Translated, it gives CASSVGRGRDDSGNTIYF. The chain carries TRBV9 and TRBJ1-3; possibly TRBD1 for D (5 bases). The germline V gene has CDR1 SGDLS and CDR2 YYNGEE. The ends were cut back, 0 bases at V and 1 base at J, with 17 bases in the middle. This CDR3 region has 18 residues.

V gene TRBV6-5 combines with J gene TRBJ1-1; D unresolved. Germline V CDR1 and CDR2: MNHEY, SVGAGI. Trimming stripped 0 bases from V and 5 bases from J, with 13 bases between. This CDR3 region has 15 residues. DNA for the CDR3: TGTGCCAGCAGTTACTCGACTGCAGGAGGAACTGAAGCTTTCTTT. Translating it yields CASSYSTAGGTEAFF.